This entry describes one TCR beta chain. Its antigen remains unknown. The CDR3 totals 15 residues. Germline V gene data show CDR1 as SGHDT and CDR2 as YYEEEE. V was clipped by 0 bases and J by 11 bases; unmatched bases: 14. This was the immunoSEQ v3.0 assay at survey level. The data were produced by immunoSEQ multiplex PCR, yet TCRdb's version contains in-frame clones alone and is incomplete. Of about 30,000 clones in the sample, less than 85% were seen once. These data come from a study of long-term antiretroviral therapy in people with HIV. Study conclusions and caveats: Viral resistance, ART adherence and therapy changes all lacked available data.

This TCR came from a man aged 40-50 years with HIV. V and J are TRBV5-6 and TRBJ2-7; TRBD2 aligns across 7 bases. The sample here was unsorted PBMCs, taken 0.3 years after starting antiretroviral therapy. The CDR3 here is CASSLGLQWEGRKYF. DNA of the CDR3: TGTGCCAGCAGCTTGGGACTTCAGTGGGAGGGCCGTAAGTACTTC. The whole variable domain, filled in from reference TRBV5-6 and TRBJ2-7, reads DAGVTQSPTHLIKTRGQQVTLRCSPKSGHDTVSWYQQALGQGPQFIFQYYEEEERQRGNFPDRFSGHQFPNYSSELNVNALLLGDSALYLCASSLGLQWEGRKYFGPGTRLTVT.